This record covers a single T cell receptor beta chain. The data belong to a study of blood T cell repertoires in COVID-19. As for the study in general: Whether acute or convalescent, the COVID-19 samples came from the United States, Italy and Spain.

Libraries were prepared by immunoSEQ multiplex PCR; TCRdb keeps only in-frame clonotypes and omits some of them. There are roughly 97,000 clones in the sample; over 70% occur only once, and 15% lies in the top ten. V shed 6 bases and J 3 bases; nucleotides not matched to a gene: 4. The germline V gene encodes CDR1 LGHNT and CDR2 FRNRAP. The CDR3 runs to 14 residues. The rearrangement joins TRBV12-5 to TRBJ2-5, with 10 positions matching TRBD1. Sequencing input: peripheral blood. The clonotype was recovered from a man aged 45-60 years with acute or convalescent COVID-19. The CDR3 loop reads CASGSDRGKETQYF. The CDR3 nucleotides are TGTGCTAGTGGCTCGGACAGGGGGAAAGAGACCCAGTACTTC. Using reference TRBV12-5 and TRBJ2-5 for the parts outside the CDR3, the full variable domain is DARVTQTPRHKVTEMGQEVTMRCQPILGHNTVFWYRQTMMQGLELLAYFRNRAPLDDSGMPKDRFSAEMPDATLATLKIQPSEPRDSAVYFCASGSDRGKETQYFGPGTRLLVL.